This T cell receptor beta chain originates from a study of blood T cell repertoires in COVID-19. Study at large: Samples representing acute and convalescent COVID-19 were sourced from the United States, Italy and Spain.

Repertoires were generated with immunoSEQ multiplex PCR, while TCRdb's copy carries only in-frame clones and drops some. The sample consists of roughly 29,000 clones, around 83% of them appearing once. The CDR3 sequence is 13 residues long. In germline, CDR1 is MNHEY, CDR2 SVGAGI. Trimming pared 8 bases from V and 3 bases from J, leaving 13 bases between. V usage is TRBV6-5 and J usage is TRBJ1-2, with D tentatively TRBD1 (6 bases). The sequenced sample consisted of peripheral blood. The origin of this receptor is a man between 65 and 85 years old with active COVID-19. The CDR3, as DNA: TGTGCCAGCGGGAGACAGGTCTACTATGGCTACACCTTC. Translated, it gives CASGRQVYYGYTF.